Below are 32 T cell receptor beta chains sequenced from a single sample in a study of cytomegalovirus exposure and HLA in healthy donors. The PCR ran on 60 Vbeta and 13 Jbeta primers. The assay was immunoSEQ multiplex PCR, and TCRdb's table has in-frame clones only and misses some. The sample consists of fewer than 200,000 clones, 65% to 85% of them appearing once. The sample taken for sequencing was PBMCs. Receptors originate from a man aged 55 to 70 in good health and CMV-seronegative.

This clone has just a few counts. The chain couples TRBV27 to TRBJ1-5; D is possibly TRBD1 (6 bases). The V end lost 5 bases, the J end lost 7 bases, and 15 bases lay between the germline ends. There are 14 residues in the CDR3. CDR1 is MNHEY, CDR2 SMNVEV, per germline (reference sequence). CDR3 amino acids: CASSPQGYWQPQHF. CDR3 nucleotides: TGTGCCAGCAGTCCACAGGGATATTGGCAGCCCCAGCATTTT.

The chain couples TRBV4-2 to TRBJ2-6, with D possibly matching TRBD1 (6 bases). V lost 1 base and J lost 2, with 15 bases in between. Germline CDR1 LGHNA, CDR2 YNFKEQ. CDR3 length equals 18 residues. The CDR3 loop is CASSQGGQTGTGANVLTF. In DNA, the CDR3 is TGTGCCAGCAGCCAAGGAGGCCAGACAGGTACTGGGGCCAACGTCCTGACTTTC.

This chain connects TRBV5-6 to TRBJ1-3; no reliable D call. The germline V and J ends were trimmed by 4 bases and 9 bases, with 14 bases remaining between them. The CDR3 extends over 13 amino acids. Looked up from germline, CDR1 is SGHDT and CDR2 is YYEEEE. The CDR3 sequence: CASSPAGGVTIYF. For the CDR3, the DNA is TGTGCCAGCAGCCCCGCCGGAGGAGTCACCATATATTTT.

The V call is TRBV7-8, the J call TRBJ1-2, with unresolved D. The CDR3 totals 15 residues. Germline V lookup: CDR1 SGHVS, CDR2 FQNEAQ. Between the trimmed V and J ends, which lost 2 bases and 1 base, there was a span of 11 bases. CDR3 sequence: CASSLSELINYGYTF. The DNA for the CDR3 is TGTGCCAGCAGCTTATCGGAGCTGATTAACTATGGCTACACCTTC.

V usage is TRBV21-1 and J usage is TRBJ2-7; TRBD2, as called in the table, went unchecked against the DNA. TRBV21-1 is marked as a pseudogene. This CDR3 is built from 14 residues. The CDR3: CASSRGGPAREQYF. CDR3 nucleotide sequence: TGTGCCAGCAGCCGGGGAGGGCCGGCGCGCGAGCAGTACTTC.

V and J are TRBV29-1 and TRBJ1-2; 9 bases are a match to TRBD1. The germline CDR1 and CDR2 sequences are SQVTM and ANQGSEA. This CDR3 contains 12 residues. V gave up 6 bases and J gave up 10 bases; unmatched junction bases: 9. CDR3 protein: CSVNRDRDDYTF. The CDR3 DNA reads TGCAGCGTGAACCGGGACAGGGATGACTACACCTTC. Together with reference TRBV29-1 and TRBJ1-2, the CDR3 gives the full variable domain: SAVISQKPSRDICQRGTSLTIQCQVDSQVTMMFWYRQQPGQSLTLIATANQGSEATYESGFVIDKFPISRPNLTFSTLTVSNMSPEDSSIYLCSVNRDRDDYTFGSGTRLTVV.

V and J are TRBV5-1 and TRBJ2-3, with unresolved D. With 3 bases removed from V and 5 bases from J, the gap between germline ends came to 10 bases. The CDR3 spans 13 residues. Germline CDR1 reads SGHRS; CDR2 reads YFSETQ. Here the CDR3 reads CASSSPPKDTQYF. The CDR3 nucleotides read TGCGCCAGCAGCTCCCCACCTAAAGATACGCAGTATTTT.

The genes are TRBV20-1 and TRBJ2-5, with a possible D match to TRBD2 (5 bases). V lost 4 bases, J lost 11 bases, and 14 bases lay in between. CDR1 and CDR2 from the germline V gene are DFQATT and SNEGSKA (reference sequence). The CDR3 runs 11 residues. This chain's CDR3 is CSATAGASQYF. CDR3 nucleotides: TGCAGTGCTACGGCGGGCGCCTCTCAGTACTTC.

The chain links TRBV28 to TRBJ2-1; weak D call: TRBD2 (6 bases). The CDR3 extends over 15 amino acids. V was pared by 2 bases and J by 1 base, with 9 bases between. CDR1 is MDHEN and CDR2 is SYDVKM in the germline V gene. CDR3 in DNA: TGTGCCAGCAGTTTAGGGACTCCTTCCTACAATGAGCAGTTCTTC. Protein product: CASSLGTPSYNEQFF.

This chain joins TRBV4-1 and TRBJ1-5; TRBD1 matches 12 bases. J was trimmed by 4 bases and V by 1 base; bases with no gene match: 8. The CDR3 is made up of 18 amino acids. Germline V gene sequence: CDR1 MGHRA, CDR2 YSYEKL. CDR3 DNA sequence: TGCGCCAGCAGCCAAGTCCCGGGACAGGGGGCCGGGAATCAGCCCCAGCATTTT. Translating it yields CASSQVPGQGAGNQPQHF.

The CDR3 is CASSLAGGSGNSPLHF. The DNA of the CDR3 is TGTGCCAGCAGTTTAGCCGGGGGTTCAGGGAATTCACCCCTCCACTTT. The chain carries TRBV28 and TRBJ1-6; D might be TRBD1 (5 bases). The CDR3 runs 16 residues. Per germline, CDR1 MDHEN and CDR2 SYDVKM. The germline V and J ends were trimmed by 2 bases and 7 bases, with 15 bases remaining between them.

The gene calls are TRBV18 and TRBJ2-2; D might be TRBD1 (5 bases). The CDR3 spans 17 residues. Trimming shortened V by 3 bases and J by 3 bases, and 17 bases separated the two germline ends. The germline CDR1 and CDR2 sequences are KGHSH and LQKENI. The CDR3 bases are TGTGCCAGCTCACCGGCTGTATGGGGCGTAGACACCGGGGAGCTGTTTTTT. Translation gives CASSPAVWGVDTGELFF.

This clone occurred a few times. The J gene is TRBJ2-5, the V gene TRBV6-1; a possible D gene is TRBD2 (7 bases). The last part of the DNA fits TRBJ2-7 better; the J call may be wrong. The germline V gene encodes CDR1 MNHNS and CDR2 SASEGT. The CDR3 totals 15 residues. CDR3 in amino acids: CASTLGGGYRNEQYF. The CDR3 coding sequence is TGTGCCAGCACCCTGGGGGGGGGCTATAGAAACGAGCAGTACTTC.

CDR3 bases: TGTGCCAGTAGTCCCGGGCAGGGCACATTCTACGAGCAGTACTTC. Residues: CASSPGQGTFYEQYF. The V gene is TRBV19, the J gene TRBJ2-7; D perhaps matches TRBD1 (5 bases). There are 15 residues in the CDR3. The V gene's germline CDR1 is LNHDA and CDR2 SQIVND (reference sequence). V lost 5 bases, J lost 3 bases, and 17 bases lay in between.

This chain uses TRBV5-4 with TRBJ2-5, with 9 positions matching TRBD2. The J call is in doubt because the DNA end fits TRBJ2-7 better. Germline CDR1 is SGHNT and CDR2 is YYREEE (reference sequence). This CDR3 has 15 amino acids. In DNA, the CDR3 is TGTGCCAGCAGCTTGGGCGGGGGGGCTTCCTACGAGCAGTACTTC. It yields the protein CASSLGGGASYEQYF.

The genes are TRBV18 and TRBJ1-5, with D maybe TRBD1 (5 bases). Trimming cost V 3 bases and J 6 bases, with 18 bases left between them. The length of the CDR3 is 16 residues. Germline V gene lookup returns CDR1 KGHSH and CDR2 LQKENI. The CDR3 DNA reads TGTGCCAGCTCACCTCCCGCGGGGCAGAGGAGTCAGCCCCAGCATTTT. Protein: CASSPPAGQRSQPQHF.

By sample share, this clone is medium-sized (0.01 to 0.1%). The chain's CDR3 is CASSGSGGAGELFF. CDR3 nucleotides: TGTGCCAGCAGTGGAAGCGGGGGGGCCGGGGAGCTGTTTTTT. The chain combines TRBV6-4 with TRBJ2-2; 10 bases map to TRBD2. The CDR3 extends over 14 amino acids. Germline CDR1 MRHNA, CDR2 SNTAGT. Trimming took 4 bases from V and 6 from J; bases not matched to a gene: 2.

The CDR3: CASSWSVPGYTF. CDR3 bases: TGTGCCAGCAGCTGGTCAGTGCCTGGCTACACCTTC. The rearrangement links TRBV7-2 to TRBJ1-2; D uncertain. Germline V CDR1 and CDR2: SGHTA, FQGNSA. The CDR3 loop spans 12 amino acids. With 4 bases removed from V and 7 bases from J, the gap between germline ends came to 10 bases. The full variable domain, in which reference TRBV7-2 and TRBJ1-2 provide the parts outside the CDR3, is GAGVSQSPSNKVTEKGKDVELRCDPISGHTALYWYRQSLGQGLEFLIYFQGNSAPDKSGLPSDRFSAERTGGSVSTLTIQRTQQEDSAVYLCASSWSVPGYTFGSGTRLTVV.

The chain carries TRBV7-8 and TRBJ2-5; TRBD1 might be the D (5 bases). With 6 bases removed from V and 5 bases from J, the gap between germline ends came to 16 bases. CDR1 and CDR2 from the germline V gene are SGHVS and FQNEAQ. The CDR3 contains 14 residues. As DNA, the CDR3 is TGTGCCAGCAGAGGGGATTTGGGGCGGGAGACCCAGTACTTC. Residues: CASRGDLGRETQYF.

The J gene is TRBJ1-4, the V gene TRBV30, with 7 bases identical to TRBD1. The CDR3 consists of 15 residues. The trim removed 8 bases at V and 0 bases at J, leaving 9 bases unmatched. Per the germline V gene, CDR1 is GTSNPN and CDR2 is SVGIG (reference sequence). The CDR3 DNA sequence: TGTGCCGGACAGGTCCACACCTCAACTAATGAAAAACTGTTTTTT. Protein product: CAGQVHTSTNEKLFF.

A single count supports this clone. The chain employs TRBV6-5 and TRBJ2-5; TRBD1 agrees at 8 bases. CDR3 length equals 15 residues. The germline V gene encodes CDR1 MNHEY and CDR2 SVGAGI. V was clipped by 6 bases and J by 2 bases; unmatched bases: 8. CDR3 amino acids: CASSPGGAGQETQYF. The CDR3 DNA reads as TGTGCCAGCAGCCCAGGGGGCGCAGGTCAAGAGACCCAGTACTTC.

The chain joins TRBV29-1 to TRBJ2-7; D is perhaps TRBD1 (5 bases). This CDR3 is built from 14 residues. Germline V lookup: CDR1 SQVTM, CDR2 ANQGSEA. Trimming shortened V by 0 bases and J by 5 bases, and 14 bases separated the two germline ends. The CDR3 sequence: CSVEDPDSIHEQYF. In nucleotides, the CDR3 is TGCAGCGTTGAAGATCCAGACAGTATACACGAGCAGTACTTC.

The rearrangement joins TRBV27 to TRBJ1-6, with TRBD1 matching over 7 bases. V lost 8 bases, J lost 5 bases, and 3 bases stayed unmatched. Germline CDR1 MNHEY, CDR2 SMNVEV (reference sequence). CDR3 size: 13 residues. The CDR3 protein is CASRDSNNSPLHF. CDR3 nucleotide sequence: TGTGCCAGCCGGGACAGTAATAATTCACCCCTCCACTTT.

This clone has a handful of counts. CDR3: CASSVGTSTDTQYF. DNA of the CDR3: TGTGCCAGCAGTGTGGGGACTAGCACAGATACGCAGTATTTT. The chain uses TRBV6-5 and TRBJ2-3; weak D call: TRBD2 (6 bases). The germline V and J ends were trimmed by 5 bases and 0 bases, with 9 bases remaining between them. The CDR3 is made up of 14 amino acids. Per germline, CDR1 MNHEY and CDR2 SVGAGI.

As for this clone: Other DNA sequences of this sample code for an identical CDR3. This chain uses TRBV5-4 with TRBJ2-1; weak D call: TRBD2 (6 bases). With 10 bases removed from V and 6 bases from J, the gap between germline ends came to 14 bases. Germline loops: CDR1 SGHNT, CDR2 YYREEE (reference sequence). CDR3 length equals 12 residues. This CDR3 is CALTSLSNEQFF. In DNA, the CDR3 is TGTGCCCTTACTAGCTTATCCAATGAGCAGTTCTTC.

This clone was observed a few times. The rearrangement links TRBV19 to TRBJ1-6, with TRBD1 matching over 7 bases. The ends lost 6 bases at V and 7 bases at J; junction bases unmatched: 12. The CDR3 runs 16 residues. The V gene's germline CDR1 is LNHDA and CDR2 SQIVND (reference sequence). The CDR3 DNA reads TGTGCCAGTAGGGCCAAGACCGGGACAGTAAATTCACCCCTCCACTTT. Protein: CASRAKTGTVNSPLHF.

V and J are TRBV18 and TRBJ2-5, with 10 bases that match TRBD2. The DNA matches TRBJ2-7 better at its end, which makes the J call doubtful. The CDR3 spans 15 residues. Germline lookup yields CDR1 KGHSH and CDR2 LQKENI. DNA of the CDR3: TGTGCCAGCTCACGCGCCCTAGCGGGAGACCACGAGCAGTACTTC. This translates into CASSRALAGDHEQYF.

This chain links TRBV7-8 with TRBJ2-7; D possibly corresponds to TRBD2 (6 bases). This CDR3 spans 14 amino acids. Trimming took 5 bases from V and 2 from J, leaving 13 bases between them. CDR1 is SGHVS and CDR2 is FQNEAQ in the germline V gene. For the CDR3, the DNA is TGTGCCAGCAGCCGCGCGGGGCAGACCTACGAGCAGTACTTC. Protein product: CASSRAGQTYEQYF.

CDR3 residues: CASGLQYGSPYF. As DNA, the CDR3 is TGCGCCAGCGGACTCCAGTATGGCTCCCCGTACTTC. The chain recombines TRBV5-1 with TRBJ2-5; maybe TRBD2 (5 bases). Germline V gene data show CDR1 as SGHRS and CDR2 as YFSETQ. The V gene lost 7 bases and the J gene lost 13 bases, with 20 bases spanning the gap. CDR3 size: 12 residues.

About this clone itself: One end of the junction is discordant with germline, which a read error may explain. This CDR3 is also generated by other DNA sequences in the sample. The chain recombines TRBV18 with TRBJ1-2; 10 nucleotides line up with TRBD1. Germline V gene sequence: CDR1 KGHSH, CDR2 LQKENI. The CDR3 consists of 16 residues. The CDR3 protein is CASSPRQGAANYGYTF. The DNA for the CDR3 is TGTGCCAGCTCACCACGACAGGGGGCAGCTAACTATGGCTATACCTTC.

The chain employs TRBV7-2 and TRBJ1-3; 7 nucleotides match TRBD1. V shed 5 bases, J shed 0 bases, and the junction held 7 bases outside the gene matches. The CDR3 spans 16 residues. Germline values: CDR1 SGHTA, CDR2 FQGNSA. CDR3 region: CASSTGQPNSGNTIYF. CDR3 nucleotide sequence: TGTGCCAGCAGCACGGGACAGCCAAACTCTGGAAACACCATATATTTT.

The V and J genes are TRBV7-8 and TRBJ1-5; D is possibly TRBD1 (6 bases). The CDR3 runs 14 residues. V dropped 5 bases and J dropped 14 bases, with 22 bases sitting between them. CDR1 is SGHVS and CDR2 is FQNEAQ in the germline V gene. CDR3 in DNA: TGTGCCAGCAGCCTAGAGGACAGAGCTTCCCCAAAGCATTTT. Its translation is CASSLEDRASPKHF.